The clone carrying this T cell receptor beta chain appeared once. No antigen is known for it. Trimming at V came to 7 bases and at J to 2 bases, leaving 7 bases not matched to a gene. This CDR3 region has 15 residues. Looked up from germline, CDR1 is SEHNR and CDR2 is FQNEAQ (reference sequence). This record comes from a study of T cell responses to AZD1222 COVID-19 vaccine. Study findings and constraints: The donor cohort was predominantly white British with a female majority, and clonal diversity may have been underestimated. Reportedly, nearly half the spike-specific TCRs target unmutated variant regions. CD4 TCRs associated with vaccination spanned spike, dominating at 160-218 and 743-854.

The table came from immunoSEQ multiplex PCR; TCRdb's copy has only in-frame clones and leaves some out. The sample has 150,000 or so clones, roughly 90% seen once; the top ten hold 1.4%. This TCR was recovered from an adult in good health. The gene calls are TRBV7-9 and TRBJ1-3; 8 nucleotides match TRBD1. Sequences were derived from peripheral blood, sampled on day 0 of AZD1222 vaccination. CDR3 protein: CASNNFRGPGNTIYF. The CDR3 DNA is TGTGCCAGCAACAACTTCAGGGGGCCTGGAAACACCATATATTTT.